The 27 T cell receptor beta chains reported below all come from one sample, sequenced in a study of PD-1 blockade in classical Hodgkin lymphoma. Measured with immunoSEQ multiplex PCR; TCRdb has only the in-frame clones, and not every one. The sample shows tens of thousands of clones, 60% to 75% of them seen only once. After autologous stem cell transplantation all patients relapsed, and prior brentuximab vedotin exposure differed between cohorts. The sample in question was peripheral blood mononuclear cells (PBMCs), obtained at baseline. Receptor source: a human donor with classical Hodgkin lymphoma.

The chain uses TRBV7-1 and TRBJ2-7; weak D call: TRBD1 (6 bases). TRBV7-1 has ORF status, its function being uncertain. V shed 4 bases and J shed 6 bases, with 13 bases lying between them. The CDR3 is 13 residues long. CDR3 sequence reads: CASSLGGPGEQYF. DNA for the CDR3: TGTGCCAGCAGCTTAGGGGGTCCAGGCGAGCAGTACTTC.

Here the CDR3 reads CASNRQGWAGNEQFF. CDR3 DNA: TGTGCCAGCAACAGACAGGGGTGGGCTGGCAATGAGCAGTTCTTC. The rearrangement joins TRBV28 to TRBJ2-1; TRBD1 matches at 8 bases. Unmatched junction bases numbered 11, after V lost 7 bases and J lost 6 bases. The CDR3 is 15 amino acids. Germline V gene sequence: CDR1 MDHEN, CDR2 SYDVKM.

As DNA, the CDR3 is TGTGCCAGCAGCGTAGCTGTTGGCAGCTCCTACGAGCAGTACTTC. This codes for CASSVAVGSSYEQYF. V usage is TRBV9 and J usage is TRBJ2-7; D is unclear. The CDR3 runs 15 residues. Looked up from germline, CDR1 is SGDLS and CDR2 is YYNGEE. The V gene lost 0 bases and the J gene lost 0 bases, with 10 bases spanning the gap.

This sequence joins TRBV6-5 and TRBJ1-5; D remains ambiguous. From germline, CDR1 is MNHEY and CDR2 SVGAGI. V lost 6 bases and J lost 7, with 16 bases in between. CDR3 length equals 14 residues. CDR3 bases: TGTGCCAGCAGAAAGGACCTCTTCAACCAGCCCCAGCATTTT. Amino acids: CASRKDLFNQPQHF.

The chain uses TRBV10-2 and TRBJ2-1, with 7 bases that match TRBD2. The CDR3 is 11 residues long. Germline CDR1 and CDR2: WSHSY and SAAADI. V shed 7 bases and J 9 bases; nucleotides not matched to a gene: 3. The CDR3 nucleotides are TGCGCCAGCACCGGGGGGTTTGAGCAGTTCTTC. The encoded protein is CASTGGFEQFF.

As for this clone: This CDR3 is also generated by other DNA sequences in the sample. DNA for the CDR3: TGCGCCAGCAGCCAAGATGGAAGCGAGAATGAGCAGTTCTTC. It encodes CASSQDGSENEQFF. The genes are TRBV4-3 and TRBJ2-1; D uncertain. V was clipped by 0 bases and J by 7 bases, with 10 bases between them. The CDR3 runs to 14 residues. Looked up from germline, CDR1 is LGHNA and CDR2 is YSLEER.

The chain is built from TRBV15 and TRBJ2-7, with TRBD1 identical over 11 bases. The V and J ends lost 1 base and 5 bases, in that order; junction bases with no gene match: 4. The CDR3 is 15 residues long. Germline V gene data show CDR1 as LNHNV and CDR2 as YYDKDF (reference sequence). CDR3 DNA: TGTGCCACCAGCAGAGGCGGGACAGGGGGACACGAGCAGTACTTC. Translation gives CATSRGGTGGHEQYF.

The V and J genes are TRBV5-1 and TRBJ1-1; D is perhaps TRBD1 (5 bases). V dropped 0 bases and J dropped 1 base, with 7 bases sitting between them. CDR3 size: 14 residues. Germline V CDR1 and CDR2: SGHRS, YFSETQ. CDR3 DNA sequence: TGCGCCAGCAGCTTGGACAGGACGAACACTGAAGCTTTCTTT. Translated: CASSLDRTNTEAFF.

The chain carries TRBV11-2 and TRBJ2-2; D is unresolved. Germline CDR1 reads SGHAT; CDR2 reads FQNNGV. Trimming removed 3 bases at V and 0 bases at J, with 11 bases between. The CDR3 is made up of 16 amino acids. This chain's CDR3 is CASSLNLDPNTGELFF. Written as DNA, the CDR3 is TGTGCCAGCAGCTTGAATCTAGACCCGAACACCGGGGAGCTGTTTTTT.

The gene calls are TRBV21-1 and TRBJ1-1. TRBV21-1 is tagged as a pseudogene. CDR3 length: 17 residues. The CDR3 nucleotides are TGTGCCAGAGGACAACATAACCCGGGACTTCAGAACACTGAAGCTTTCTTT. Translation: CARGQHNPGLQNTEAFF.

CDR3: CATSGPTSFYEQYF. The CDR3 DNA is TGTGCCACCTCTGGGCCTACCAGCTTCTACGAGCAGTACTTC. This chain joins TRBV27 and TRBJ2-7; D not certain. The CDR3 is made up of 14 amino acids. Trimming left V 10 bases short and J 3 bases short, with 19 bases between. Germline assignment: CDR1 MNHEY and CDR2 SMNVEV (reference sequence).

The chain carries TRBV7-9 and TRBJ2-1, with a possible D match to TRBD2 (6 bases). The CDR3 runs to 13 residues. In germline, CDR1 is SEHNR, CDR2 FQNEAQ (reference sequence). V lost 7 bases and J 8 bases, leaving 15 bases between the germline ends. CDR3 coding DNA: TGTGCCAGCATCTCTAGCGTTAGGGATGAGCAGTTCTTC. It specifies CASISSVRDEQFF.

The chain uses TRBV6-5 and TRBJ2-7; D is ambiguous. This CDR3 region has 13 residues. CDR1 is MNHEY, CDR2 SVGAGI, per germline. The germline V and J ends were trimmed by 6 bases and 3 bases, with 12 bases remaining between them. CDR3 in DNA: TGTGCCAGCAGAAGAGCTACCGACTACGAGCAGTACTTC. Translating gives CASRRATDYEQYF.

This clone turned up a few times. The CDR3 coding sequence is TGTGCCTGGAGCACCGGGACAGGGAACAATCAGCCCCAGCATTTT. It is translated as CAWSTGTGNNQPQHF. The J gene is TRBJ1-5, the V gene TRBV30, with TRBD1 matching over 9 bases. From germline, CDR1 is GTSNPN and CDR2 SVGIG (reference sequence). The V gene end was trimmed by 3 bases and the J gene end by 3 bases; junction bases not matched to a gene: 6. This CDR3 has 15 amino acids. Looking up the rest from reference TRBV30 and TRBJ1-5 gives the full variable domain: SQTIHQWPATLVQPVGSPLSLECTVEGTSNPNLYWYRQAAGRGLQLLFYSVGIGQISSEVPQNLSASRPQDRQFILSSKKLLLSDSGFYLCAWSTGTGNNQPQHFGDGTRLSIL.

The chain is built from TRBV11-2 and TRBJ2-7, with TRBD1 matching over 8 bases. Germline trimming cut 0 bases from V and 3 bases from J; bases unmatched to any gene: 4. CDR1 and CDR2 from the germline V gene are SGHAT and FQNNGV. The CDR3 loop spans 15 amino acids. The CDR3 spells CASSLDGTGVYEQYF. CDR3 DNA sequence: TGTGCCAGCAGCTTAGACGGGACAGGTGTCTACGAGCAGTACTTC.

V and J are TRBV6-6 and TRBJ1-6; D might be TRBD1 (5 bases). Germline V CDR1 and CDR2: MNHNY, SVGAGI (reference sequence). The CDR3 consists of 15 residues. Trimming left V 0 bases short and J 3 bases short, with 6 bases between. CDR3 sequence: CASSYSTVYNSPLHF. CDR3 DNA: TGTGCCAGCAGTTACTCGACAGTCTATAATTCACCCCTCCACTTT.

This clone was seen only a few times. The rearrangement links TRBV19 to TRBJ1-1, with D possibly matching TRBD1 (6 bases). Germline CDR1 and CDR2: LNHDA and SQIVND (reference sequence). CDR3 length: 12 amino acids. Deletions cut 2 bases from V and 8 bases from J, with 9 bases between. Here the CDR3 DNA reads TGTGCCAGTAGTATATTAAGGGGGGAAGCTTTCTTT. Translating it yields CASSILRGEAFF.

This chain uses TRBV29-1 with TRBJ1-2; 7 bases fit TRBD1. The CDR3 spans 15 residues. Germline V CDR1 and CDR2: SQVTM, ANQGSEA. The V gene end was trimmed by 5 bases and the J gene end by 3 bases; junction bases not matched to a gene: 12. CDR3 sequence: CSVCCPGTEDYGYTF. CDR3 sequence (DNA): TGCAGCGTTTGCTGCCCCGGGACAGAGGACTATGGCTACACCTTC.

The rearrangement uses TRBV30 and TRBJ1-4, with TRBD1 identical over 7 bases. J was trimmed by 7 bases and V by 5 bases; bases with no gene match: 4. CDR3 length: 12 amino acids. In germline, CDR1 is GTSNPN, CDR2 SVGIG (reference sequence). This CDR3 is CAWGTGVEKLFF. For the CDR3, the DNA is TGTGCCTGGGGCACAGGGGTTGAAAAACTGTTTTTT.

V and J are TRBV10-3 and TRBJ1-2; D might be TRBD1 (6 bases). CDR3 size: 15 residues. The germline V gene encodes CDR1 ENHRY and CDR2 SYGVKD. Trimming stripped 4 bases from V and 1 base from J, with 13 bases between. CDR3 bases: TGTGCCATCAGTGTGGTGCCAGGGGATAACTATGGCTACACCTTC. This codes for CAISVVPGDNYGYTF.

In its sample, this clone was seen a few times. The J gene is TRBJ2-1, the V gene TRBV19, with TRBD1 matching over 7 bases. Trimming at V came to 3 bases and at J to 8 bases, leaving 13 bases not matched to a gene. This CDR3 has 16 amino acids. CDR1 is LNHDA and CDR2 is SQIVND in the germline V gene (reference sequence). The CDR3 loop is CASSITGVPGWDEQFF. The CDR3 DNA reads TGTGCCAGTAGTATCACAGGGGTCCCGGGATGGGATGAGCAGTTCTTC.

V gene TRBV7-9 combines with J gene TRBJ1-5; D is unresolved. CDR1 and CDR2 from the germline V gene are SEHNR and FQNEAQ (reference sequence). The CDR3 totals 14 residues. V lost 3 bases, J lost 0 bases, and 6 bases lay in between. CDR3 bases: TGTGCCAGCAGCTTCCCAGGTAGCAATCAGCCCCAGCATTTT. Translated: CASSFPGSNQPQHF.

The rearrangement links TRBV27 to TRBJ2-1; D is uncertain. Per the germline V gene, CDR1 is MNHEY and CDR2 is SMNVEV (reference sequence). The ends were cut back, 4 bases at V and 6 bases at J, with 7 bases in the middle. The CDR3 contains 12 residues. The CDR3 sequence is CASSSTANEQFF. The CDR3, as DNA: TGTGCCAGCAGTTCAACTGCCAATGAGCAGTTCTTC.

The gene calls are TRBV25-1 and TRBJ1-2; tentative D call: TRBD1 (5 bases). Trimming removed 4 bases at V and 12 bases at J, with 15 bases between. Germline V gene data show CDR1 as MGHDK and CDR2 as SYGVNS. The CDR3 spans 12 residues. The CDR3 reads CASSGTSWSHTF. The CDR3 DNA is TGTGCCAGCAGTGGGACATCATGGTCCCACACCTTC.

The V call is TRBV5-1, the J call TRBJ2-7; D not certain. CDR1 is SGHRS and CDR2 is YFSETQ in the germline V gene. V was pared by 5 bases and J by 0 bases, with 9 bases between. The CDR3 loop spans 13 amino acids. The CDR3 region is CASSFDFSYEQYF. The CDR3, as DNA: TGCGCCAGCAGTTTCGATTTCTCCTACGAGCAGTACTTC.

The genes are TRBV5-6 and TRBJ1-3, with D perhaps matching TRBD1 (5 bases). The CDR3 spans 15 residues. Trimming took off 3 bases at V and 3 bases at J, with 13 bases between the two ends. CDR1 is SGHDT and CDR2 is YYEEEE in the germline V gene. The CDR3 is CASSWGSQVGNTIYF. CDR3 DNA sequence: TGTGCCAGCAGCTGGGGCTCACAGGTTGGAAACACCATATATTTT.

This chain joins TRBV6-6 and TRBJ2-7; weak D call: TRBD1 (7 bases). Germline V gene lookup returns CDR1 MNHNY and CDR2 SVGAGI (reference sequence). Trimming took off 7 bases at V and 4 bases at J, with 14 bases between the two ends. The CDR3 loop spans 13 amino acids. Here the CDR3 DNA reads TGTGCCAGCACTCTACAGGGGACTTACGAGCAGTACTTC. Protein: CASTLQGTYEQYF.